The next 10 T cell receptor beta chains were all read from a single sample in a study of spatial heterogeneity in lung cancer (dated by TCRdb to the late 2010s). Beyond this particular receptor, the publication reports: The tumor nonsynonymous mutation count correlated with the number of expanded alpha and beta TCRs within the tumor.

The method behind the library was 5' RACE. The sample was run on a NextSeq 500. The public reads were reanalyzed by TCRdb: fastp trimming at Q25, MiXCR alignment, in-frame beta chains only. CDR3 protein duplicates are merged, each entry listing the most common genes and DNA. The sample table holds 10,000 or so distinct CDR3 sequences, of which approximately 12% were seen once. The ten largest make up over 9.5% of the sample. No antigen has been assigned to these receptors. In the paper's terms, the time point label means: sample taken at primary tumor resection. The source was lung tumor tissue, collected at surgery. These receptor sequences come from a male donor with early-stage non-small cell lung cancer.

This clonotype is termed medium-sized (0.01 to 0.1%). Because this beta chain is a stray read in a library intended to capture alpha chains, its abundance should not be given much weight. The chain recombines TRBV11-3 with TRBJ2-3, with TRBD2 as a possible D gene (5 bases). V lost 1 base to trimming and J lost 0 bases, with 11 bases between them. The CDR3 runs to 16 residues. Germline assignment: CDR1 SGHNT and CDR2 YENEEA. CDR3 nucleotides: TGTGCCAGCAGCTTAGTCGCCGGCGGGAGCACAGATACGCAGTATTTT. Amino acids: CASSLVAGGSTDTQYF. The full variable domain, its missing parts supplied by reference TRBV11-3 and TRBJ2-3, is EAGVVQSPRYKIIEKKQPVAFWCNPISGHNTLYWYLQNLGQGPELLIRYENEEAVDDSQLPKDRFSAERLKGVDSTLKIQPAELGDSAVYLCASSLVAGGSTDTQYFGPGTRLTVL.

As to this clonotype: Found in a library prepared for alpha chains, this beta chain is an off-target read, and its abundance has little meaning. The rearrangement uses TRBV5-6 and TRBJ1-1; 11 nucleotides agree with TRBD1. Germline CDR1 is SGHDT and CDR2 is YYEEEE. The junction had 12 bases not matched to a gene; V was cut back by 4 bases and J by 1 base. This CDR3 spans 18 amino acids. CDR3 in DNA: TGTGCCAGCAGCACCGGGACAGGGGGACCAATGGGGAACACTGAAGCTTTCTTT. Translated: CASSTGTGGPMGNTEAFF.

This clonotype was recorded many times. The library was built for alpha chains, so this beta chain is an off-target read and its size means little. This rearrangement joins TRBV7-2 to TRBJ2-7; the D is unclear. The germline V gene encodes CDR1 SGHTA and CDR2 FQGNSA. This CDR3 is built from 16 residues. Trimming removed 2 bases at V and 2 bases at J, with 16 bases between. CDR3 loop: CASSLSGASNAYEQYF. The CDR3 region has the DNA TGTGCCAGCAGCTTATCCGGAGCCAGTAACGCCTACGAGCAGTACTTC.

This clonotype appeared a few times. As an off-target read in a library built for alpha chains, this beta chain has a frequency of little significance. This chain uses TRBV5-4 with TRBJ2-1, with TRBD2 matching over 9 bases. The CDR3 spans 15 residues. The trim removed 0 bases at V and 6 bases at J, leaving 4 bases unmatched. Germline V gene lookup returns CDR1 SGHNT and CDR2 YYREEE (reference sequence). CDR3 in DNA: TGTGCCAGCAGCTTGGGTTCTAGCGGGACCAATGAGCAGTTCTTC. Its protein is CASSLGSSGTNEQFF.

Comments on this clonotype: This beta chain is an unintended read in a library built for alpha chains; its size means little. The chain combines TRBV20-1 with TRBJ1-5; weak D call: TRBD1 (6 bases). The V and J ends lost 6 bases and 3 bases respectively, with 18 bases between them. Germline V gene data show CDR1 as DFQATT and CDR2 as SNEGSKA (reference sequence). CDR3 size: 15 residues. The CDR3 here is CSAPHPDSLNQPQHF. In nucleotides, the CDR3 is TGCAGTGCGCCACACCCGGACAGCCTCAATCAGCCCCAGCATTTT.

This clonotype was counted only a few times. The size of this beta chain means little, since it is a stray read in a library made for alpha chains. This rearrangement joins TRBV24-1 to TRBJ1-1; D unclear. The germline V and J ends were trimmed by 5 bases and 8 bases, with 11 bases remaining between them. This CDR3 comprises 12 residues. Germline assignment: CDR1 KGHDR and CDR2 SFDVKD. The CDR3 nucleotides are TGTGCCACCAGTGGGGCCTCGACCGAAGCTTTCTTT. It encodes CATSGASTEAFF.

About this clonotype itself: This beta chain appears as a stray read in a library generated for alpha chains; its size is not informative. The rearrangement links TRBV7-9 to TRBJ2-5, with D hard to call. The ends were cut back, 4 bases at V and 10 bases at J, with 16 bases in the middle. Germline V gene lookup returns CDR1 SEHNR and CDR2 FQNEAQ (reference sequence). The CDR3 is made up of 13 amino acids. The CDR3 reads CASSSGLLSVQYF. The CDR3 DNA sequence: TGTGCCAGCAGCTCGGGCCTCTTGAGTGTCCAGTACTTC.

This clonotype was counted ten times or more. This beta chain came through as a stray read in a library set up for alpha chains, and its size says little. The rearrangement joins TRBV25-1 to TRBJ1-1; 7 bases are shared with TRBD1. J lost 3 bases, V lost 6 bases, and 7 bases had no gene match. CDR1 and CDR2 (germline): MGHDK, SYGVNS. CDR3 length: 14 amino acids. The CDR3 protein is CASRDTGAYTEAFF. DNA for the CDR3: TGTGCCAGCAGGGACACAGGGGCCTACACTGAAGCTTTCTTT.

Ten or more counts support this clonotype. Found in a library prepared for alpha chains, this beta chain is an off-target read, and its abundance has little meaning. The chain carries TRBV9 and TRBJ1-3; D is ambiguous. The CDR3 length is 14 residues. CDR1 is SGDLS, CDR2 YYNGEE, per germline. V was pared by 4 bases and J by 0 bases, with 8 bases between. The CDR3 loop reads CASSPPDSGNTIYF. CDR3 bases: TGTGCCAGCAGCCCCCCAGACTCTGGAAACACCATATATTTT.

In this sample, this clonotype turned up a few times. This beta chain came through as a stray read in a library set up for alpha chains, and its size says little. The genes are TRBV5-4 and TRBJ1-2; 7 bases match TRBD1. This CDR3 spans 12 amino acids. In germline, CDR1 is SGHNT, CDR2 YYREEE (reference sequence). J gave up 6 bases and V 4 bases, and 3 bases lay outside the gene matches. The CDR3 protein is CASSRGQDGYTF. The CDR3 bases are TGTGCCAGCAGCAGAGGACAGGATGGCTACACCTTC.